What follows are 29 T cell receptor beta chains derived from one specimen sequenced in a study of technical replicates of blood from a few donors. Sequencing was performed with immunoSEQ multiplex PCR; in TCRdb, only in-frame clones are kept and a portion is missing. The sample holds around 67,000 clones, just under 97% seen once. Sequences were obtained from T cells isolated from PBMCs. The receptors shown here come from a human donor in good health.

This rearrangement joins TRBV7-2 to TRBJ1-2, with a possible D match to TRBD1 (6 bases). The CDR3 extends over 14 amino acids. Trimming removed 4 bases at V and 4 bases at J, with 13 bases between. Germline V gene lookup returns CDR1 SGHTA and CDR2 FQGNSA. CDR3 in DNA: TGTGCCAGCAGCTCGTCGTGGACAGCCTATGGCTACACCTTC. It translates to CASSSSWTAYGYTF.

This clone was observed a handful of times. This rearrangement joins TRBV10-3 to TRBJ1-2; 8 positions agree with TRBD1. The CDR3 runs 14 residues. Germline CDR1 and CDR2: ENHRY and SYGVKD. With V trimmed by 6 bases and J by 7 bases, 10 bases remained unmatched. CDR3 region: CAIRDGQGVTGYTF. Written as DNA, the CDR3 is TGTGCCATCAGAGACGGACAGGGAGTTACTGGCTACACCTTC.

The chain uses TRBV19 and TRBJ1-2; no reliable D call. Germline CDR1 reads LNHDA; CDR2 reads SQIVND (reference sequence). The CDR3 is made up of 13 amino acids. The germline V and J ends were trimmed by 7 bases and 6 bases, with 15 bases remaining between them. The CDR3 protein is CASTSRDPHGYTF. The CDR3, as DNA: TGTGCCAGTACTTCCCGGGATCCCCATGGCTACACCTTC.

J is TRBJ1-4 and V is TRBV5-1; 9 bases are a match to TRBD1. The CDR3 is 15 residues long. From germline, CDR1 is SGHRS and CDR2 YFSETQ. Trimming cost V 4 bases and J 3 bases; bases outside gene matches: 4. Here the CDR3 DNA reads TGCGCCAGCAGCGTACAGGGGGCGGCTAATGAAAAACTGTTTTTT. Translation gives CASSVQGAANEKLFF.

This chain connects TRBV7-2 to TRBJ2-7; 10 bases match TRBD2. Germline-derived CDR1 and CDR2 are SGHTA and FQGNSA. J lost 4 bases, V lost 5 bases, and 5 bases had no gene match. The CDR3 is 14 amino acids. DNA for the CDR3: TGTGCCAGCAGCCCCCAAGCGGGGGGGTACGAGCAGTACTTC. Amino acids: CASSPQAGGYEQYF.

The chain is built from TRBV4-1 and TRBJ1-5, with D maybe TRBD1 (6 bases). This CDR3 comprises 15 residues. V lost 1 base and J 7 bases, leaving 14 bases between the germline ends. Germline CDR1 reads MGHRA; CDR2 reads YSYEKL. The CDR3 loop reads CASSQADTGSQPQHF. DNA for the CDR3: TGCGCCAGCAGCCAAGCGGATACAGGGAGCCAGCCCCAGCATTTT.

The gene calls are TRBV5-1 and TRBJ1-3; TRBD1 matches at 8 bases. This CDR3 is 16 amino acids long. Germline trimming cut 4 bases from V and 2 bases from J; bases unmatched to any gene: 8. CDR1 is SGHRS, CDR2 YFSETQ, per germline. The CDR3 spells CASSQTGQVTGNTIYF. For the CDR3, the DNA is TGCGCCAGCAGCCAGACGGGACAGGTAACTGGAAACACCATATATTTT. Drawing the rest from reference TRBV5-1 and TRBJ1-3, the complete variable domain is KAGVTQTPRYLIKTRGQQVTLSCSPISGHRSVSWYQQTPGQGLQFLFEYFSETQRNKGNFPGRFSGRQFSNSRSEMNVSTLELGDSALYLCASSQTGQVTGNTIYFGEGSWLTVV.

This clone was counted a single time. The chain uses TRBV10-3 and TRBJ2-7, with a tentative D call TRBD2 (6 bases). This CDR3 has 13 amino acids. Deletions cut 7 bases from V and 3 bases from J, with 13 bases between. CDR1 is ENHRY and CDR2 is SYGVKD in the germline V gene. The CDR3 sequence is CAITAGPSYEQYF. DNA of the CDR3: TGTGCCATCACCGCGGGACCGAGCTACGAGCAGTACTTC.

The gene calls are TRBV5-1 and TRBJ2-5, with 8 nucleotides matching TRBD2. Germline loops: CDR1 SGHRS, CDR2 YFSETQ. With V trimmed by 4 bases and J by 5 bases, 10 bases remained unmatched. There are 15 residues in the CDR3. The CDR3 sequence is CASSDPGGRAETQYF. The DNA of the CDR3 is TGCGCCAGCAGCGACCCGGGGGGGCGCGCGGAGACCCAGTACTTC.

This chain joins TRBV5-1 and TRBJ2-5; D is undetermined. There are 15 residues in the CDR3. Germline V lookup: CDR1 SGHRS, CDR2 YFSETQ. The V end lost 4 bases, the J end lost 3 bases, and 16 bases lay between the germline ends. The CDR3 here is CASSTVPHSKETQYF. DNA of the CDR3: TGCGCCAGCAGCACCGTCCCCCACTCCAAAGAGACCCAGTACTTC.

This chain connects TRBV5-1 to TRBJ1-2; no firm D call. CDR3 length equals 17 residues. V lost 0 bases and J 5 bases, leaving 20 bases between the germline ends. The V gene's germline CDR1 is SGHRS and CDR2 YFSETQ. The CDR3 loop is CASSLEALGGSRYGYTF. Here the CDR3 DNA reads TGCGCCAGCAGCTTGGAAGCGTTAGGAGGCTCGCGGTATGGCTACACCTTC. Looking up the rest from reference TRBV5-1 and TRBJ1-2 gives the full variable domain: KAGVTQTPRYLIKTRGQQVTLSCSPISGHRSVSWYQQTPGQGLQFLFEYFSETQRNKGNFPGRFSGRQFSNSRSEMNVSTLELGDSALYLCASSLEALGGSRYGYTFGSGTRLTVV.

The rearrangement joins TRBV5-1 to TRBJ2-5; 8 bases agree with TRBD1. Per germline, CDR1 SGHRS and CDR2 YFSETQ. CDR3 length equals 15 residues. V was pared by 2 bases and J by 3 bases, with 6 bases of the junction left unmatched. The CDR3 bases are TGCGCCAGCAGCTTAGGCAGGGGGCAGGAAGAGACCCAGTACTTC. Translation: CASSLGRGQEETQYF.

This chain links TRBV15 with TRBJ1-1, with 9 bases matching TRBD1. After removal of 5 bases from V and 3 bases from J, the junction contained 10 bases not matched to a gene. Germline loops: CDR1 LNHNV, CDR2 YYDKDF (reference sequence). The CDR3 spans 16 residues. The CDR3 DNA follows: TGTGCCACCAGCGGATACAGGGGGCGAGGCGACACTGAAGCTTTCTTT. Its protein product is CATSGYRGRGDTEAFF.

The rearrangement links TRBV6-6 to TRBJ2-7; D is perhaps TRBD2 (7 bases). V was trimmed by 6 bases and J by 0 bases, leaving 15 bases between them. This CDR3 comprises 15 residues. Germline V gene data show CDR1 as MNHNY and CDR2 as SVGAGI (reference sequence). The CDR3 region is CASSPRGGSSYEQYF. For the CDR3, the DNA is TGTGCCAGCAGCCCCAGGGGCGGGAGCTCCTACGAGCAGTACTTC.

The chain is built from TRBV25-1 and TRBJ2-2, with TRBD1 matching 10 bases. With V trimmed by 7 bases and J by 5 bases, 4 bases remained unmatched. The germline gives CDR1 MGHDK, CDR2 SYGVNS. CDR3 size: 14 residues. The CDR3 nucleotides are TGTGCCAGCAAGAGGGGACAGGGGACCGGGGAGCTGTTTTTT. This gives the protein CASKRGQGTGELFF.

J is TRBJ2-5 and V is TRBV4-2; weak D call: TRBD1 (6 bases). This CDR3 is 18 amino acids long. The V and J ends lost 0 bases and 0 bases respectively, with 17 bases between them. Looked up from germline, CDR1 is LGHNA and CDR2 is YNFKEQ. In nucleotides, the CDR3 is TGTGCCAGCAGCCAAGATCAGGGGAGCCGACCTTACCAAGAGACCCAGTACTTC. Translated: CASSQDQGSRPYQETQYF.

The CDR3 here is CAWSGGSHSNQPQHF. CDR3 nucleotide sequence: TGTGCCTGGAGTGGAGGGTCCCATAGCAATCAGCCCCAGCATTTT. This rearrangement joins TRBV30 to TRBJ1-5, with D uncertain. The length of the CDR3 is 15 residues. The V and J ends lost 1 base and 0 bases respectively, with 10 bases between them. Germline CDR1 GTSNPN, CDR2 SVGIG (reference sequence).

The chain recombines TRBV5-1 with TRBJ2-1, with D unresolved. This CDR3 has 17 residues. Germline values: CDR1 SGHRS, CDR2 YFSETQ. Trimming shortened V by 3 bases and J by 3 bases, and 19 bases separated the two germline ends. The CDR3 reads CASSSPLAADGYNEQFF. CDR3 coding DNA: TGCGCCAGCAGCTCTCCCCTGGCGGCAGACGGCTACAATGAGCAGTTCTTC.

This chain connects TRBV2 to TRBJ2-3, with D possibly being TRBD1 (5 bases). Trimming removed 4 bases at V and 4 bases at J, with 9 bases between. The CDR3 runs 13 residues. Germline values: CDR1 SNHLY, CDR2 FYNNEI. The CDR3 spells CASSGGQSDTQYF. Written as DNA, the CDR3 is TGTGCCAGCAGTGGGGGCCAATCAGATACGCAGTATTTT.

This clone appeared once. This chain joins TRBV7-9 and TRBJ1-1; 9 bases match TRBD1. Looked up from germline, CDR1 is SEHNR and CDR2 is FQNEAQ (reference sequence). The CDR3 is 16 amino acids. J gave up 3 bases and V 4 bases, and 9 bases lay outside the gene matches. CDR3 DNA sequence: TGTGCCAGCAGCTCAATGTGGACAGGGGATGACACTGAAGCTTTCTTT. Protein sequence: CASSSMWTGDDTEAFF.

The CDR3 here is CASQRTGRNQPQHF. CDR3 coding DNA: TGTGCCAGCCAACGGACAGGTAGAAATCAGCCCCAGCATTTT. V usage is TRBV2 and J usage is TRBJ1-5; 7 nucleotides align to TRBD1. The ends lost 8 bases at V and 4 bases at J; junction bases unmatched: 8. The length of the CDR3 is 14 residues. Germline V gene sequence: CDR1 SNHLY, CDR2 FYNNEI.

The chain links TRBV19 to TRBJ2-1; D is unclear. CDR1 and CDR2 (germline): LNHDA, SQIVND (reference sequence). This CDR3 has 16 amino acids. Trimming removed 1 base from V and 1 base from J, with 11 bases in between. The CDR3 here is CASSIARLHSYNEQFF. The CDR3 DNA reads TGTGCCAGTAGTATAGCCAGACTCCATTCCTACAATGAGCAGTTCTTC. The entire variable domain, with the rest obtained from reference TRBV19 and TRBJ2-1, is as follows: DGGITQSPKYLFRKEGQNVTLSCEQNLNHDAMYWYRQDPGQGLRLIYYSQIVNDFQKGDIAEGYSVSREKKESFPLTVTSAQKNPTAFYLCASSIARLHSYNEQFFGPGTRLTVL.

The chain couples TRBV2 to TRBJ1-3; D is undetermined. V lost 4 bases and J 2 bases, leaving 12 bases between the germline ends. From germline, CDR1 is SNHLY and CDR2 FYNNEI. This CDR3 has 15 residues. The DNA of the CDR3 is TGTGCCAGCAGTGGGGGTGCGGGGACTGGAAACACCATATATTTT. Its translation: CASSGGAGTGNTIYF.

This clone was detected only once. This chain links TRBV4-1 with TRBJ1-1; 8 bases agree with TRBD1. V lost 2 bases to trimming and J lost 5 bases; unmatched junction nucleotides: 7. This CDR3 is built from 15 residues. Germline V gives CDR1 MGHRA, CDR2 YSYEKL. In nucleotides, the CDR3 is TGCGCCAGCAGCCAACAGACAGGGGTTAATACTGAAGCTTTCTTT. Translated: CASSQQTGVNTEAFF.

This sequence joins TRBV5-6 and TRBJ2-5; a possible D gene is TRBD1 (5 bases). V was pared by 5 bases and J by 5 bases, with 25 bases between. The CDR3 is made up of 17 amino acids. The germline V gene encodes CDR1 SGHDT and CDR2 YYEEEE. The CDR3 sequence: CASRLNGARRNWETQYF. For the CDR3, the DNA is TGTGCCAGCAGACTCAATGGGGCTAGAAGGAATTGGGAGACCCAGTACTTC.

V is TRBV11-2 and J is TRBJ2-7, with D possibly matching TRBD2 (6 bases). CDR3 length: 18 amino acids. CDR1 is SGHAT and CDR2 is FQNNGV in the germline V gene. Trimming shortened V by 0 bases and J by 2 bases, and 20 bases separated the two germline ends. The CDR3 DNA reads TGTGCCAGCAGCTTAGAATGGTATGCGACTAGTGGTACCTACGAGCAGTACTTC. Amino acids: CASSLEWYATSGTYEQYF.

J is TRBJ2-3 and V is TRBV5-1; no definite D call. In germline, CDR1 is SGHRS, CDR2 YFSETQ. The length of the CDR3 is 13 residues. The ends were cut back, 5 bases at V and 1 base at J, with 8 bases in the middle. The CDR3 region has the DNA TGCGCCAGCAGGAGAGAGGGCACAGATACGCAGTATTTT. Its protein is CASRREGTDTQYF.

The CDR3 spells CASSIPGRYTGELFF. Here the CDR3 DNA reads TGTGCCAGTAGTATCCCCGGGAGGTACACCGGGGAGCTGTTTTTT. The chain has TRBV19 and TRBJ2-2, with 7 nucleotides matching TRBD2. Germline lookup yields CDR1 LNHDA and CDR2 SQIVND (reference sequence). The length of the CDR3 is 15 residues. Trimming at V came to 3 bases and at J to 3 bases, leaving 4 bases not matched to a gene.

The V call is TRBV29-1, the J call TRBJ1-2; D possibly corresponds to TRBD1 (5 bases). There are 11 residues in the CDR3. Germline values: CDR1 SQVTM, CDR2 ANQGSEA. Trimming left V 4 bases short and J 5 bases short, with 8 bases between. The CDR3 region has the DNA TGCAGCGTTGCGGAGGGGTATGGCTACACCTTC. It codes for CSVAEGYGYTF.